This TCR beta chain was identified in a study of T cell responses to AZD1222 COVID-19 vaccine (dated by TCRdb to the early 2020s). About the full investigation: A total of approximately 230 trial participants underwent TCR sequencing, of whom nearly 210 received two doses of AZD1222 and roughly 25 received two doses of the MenACWY control vaccine. Trial participants were enrolled by age into 18-55, 56-69 and 70-plus year subgroups, with roughly 150, 30 and 60 TCR-sequenced participants respectively.

The sample's time point, from its label and the paper: about 28 days (+/-7) after the second vaccine dose. AZD1222 recipients whose second dose came at about 4 weeks and those whose second dose came at about 12 weeks were combined into one group, since spike-specific TCR depth and breadth did not differ between the two schedules. The vaccinee samples were drawn from two UK trials, COV001 and COV002, one of which was a single-blind randomized controlled phase 2/3 trial testing AZD1222 (ChAdOx1 nCoV-19) in healthy adults. For TCRbeta chain sequencing, PBMC samples were collected from trial participants at day 0 and at day 28 after the second dose. About this clone: Its binding antigen is unknown. Within one base of it there is no much larger clone, and no base qualities were kept.

The CDR3 spans 19 residues, from the cysteine through the phenylalanine. Only the CDR3 region is kept as DNA, spanning 57 bases read in frame from base 1. Clipping removes 0 bases from V and 4 bases from J, with 14 as the unmatched junction base count. CDR1 and CDR2 were assigned from the germline V gene as SGHVS and FQNEAQ. The research as a whole found: Only 5 to 7 AZD1222 recipients were SARS-CoV-2 seropositive at baseline, limiting conclusions about previously exposed vaccinees. The vaccine-associated CD4 TCRs covered the entire spike protein, and the dominant responses fell in regions 160-218 and 743-854. A significant rise in spike-specific TCR breadth and depth was observed after two AZD1222 doses relative to day 0 and relative to MenACWY recipients. In the small 56-69-year group, the increase in depth fell short of significance, most likely because of low power. Participants were mostly white British, with more females than males. The authors suggested clonal diversity may have been underestimated. Nearly half of unique spike-specific TCRs reportedly recognized epitopes outside regions mutated in the B.1.351 and B.1.1.7 variants. Because no day 14 peak-response samples were available, repertoires were characterized only after the peak T cell response.

The CDR3 regions of human TCRbeta chains were subjected to immunosequencing. The paper's data handling went like this. Repertoire TCRs were matched against a reference library of SARS-CoV-2-specific TCRs generated with the MIRA antigen-specificity platform. Breadth was defined as the fraction of unique TCRs that were SARS-CoV-2-associated, and depth was defined as the fraction of total T cells that were SARS-CoV-2-associated. Each spike-specific TCR was assigned to its reactive spike region and to a CD4 or CD8 class using the MIRA data. Log10-transformed breadth and depth values were compared by one-way ANOVA with Sidak's multiple comparisons tests. The source is immuneACCESS, and TCRdb retained only in-frame sequences with V and J called. Part of the clones is not carried over; for the studies checked, unresolved V genes explain less than half of this, and the remainder is unexplained. For V, J and clone size, that table is used; D and trimming come from the DNA. In this sample the table shows about 85,000 clones, less than 85% of which occur a single time. The ten largest clones represent 4.5% of the sample.

The chain is assembled from TRBV7-8 and TRBJ2-3, with TRBD2 identical over 9 junction bases. The TCR sequence derives from an adult who received the AZD1222 COVID-19 vaccine. Source: peripheral blood, taken 28 days after the second AZD1222 dose. The nucleotides read TGTGCCAGCAGCTTAGCGCGAGTGAGGGGCGGGAGGGCCGCAGATACGCAGTATTTT. This codes for CASSLARVRGGRAADTQYF.